This TCR beta chain was sequenced in a study of control samples from healthy donors and cancer patients. The assay was immunoSEQ multiplex PCR, and TCRdb's table has in-frame clones only and misses some. The sample records roughly 50,000 clones, 94% being singletons. Germline trimming cut 5 bases from V and 8 bases from J; bases unmatched to any gene: 7. Germline assignment: CDR1 SEHNR and CDR2 FQNEAQ (reference sequence). This CDR3 has 14 residues. The V gene is TRBV7-9, the J gene TRBJ1-2, with 11 bases that match TRBD1. This clonotype originated in a man aged 30 to 39 in good health. The material sequenced was blood. The chain's CDR3 is CASSPGQGAIGYTF. CDR3 sequence (DNA): TGTGCCAGCAGCCCAGGACAGGGGGCGATCGGCTACACCTTC. Based on the CDR3 plus reference TRBV7-9 and TRBJ1-2, the full variable domain is DTGVSQNPRHKITKRGQNVTFRCDPISEHNRLYWYRQTLGQGPEFLTYFQNEAQLEKSRLLSDRFSAERPKGSFSTLEIQRTEQGDSAMYLCASSPGQGAIGYTFGSGTRLTVV.